The 9 T cell receptor beta chains listed next were all sequenced from one sample in a study of CD8 T cells in Susac syndrome. Random-hexamer reverse transcription was applied to roughly 0.5 to 1 ug RNA. Each CDR3 protein is one row after TCRdb ran MiXCR on the immunoSEQ multiplex PCR reads. The profile covers about 300,000 distinct CDR3 sequences, with around 91% appearing a single time and less than 0.2% taken by the ten largest. Sample: CD8+ T cells from PBMCs. Source of these receptors: a human donor with multiple sclerosis.

The chain recombines TRBV4-2 with TRBJ1-2, with TRBD1 identical over 9 bases. The length of the CDR3 is 15 residues. V was pared by 4 bases and J by 5 bases, with 8 bases of the junction left unmatched. Per germline, CDR1 LGHNA and CDR2 YNFKEQ. This CDR3 is CASSPRTGALYGYTF. CDR3 sequence (DNA): TGTGCCAGCAGCCCTCGGACAGGGGCGTTATATGGCTACACCTTC.

This clonotype was detected only a few times. The rearrangement links TRBV7-9 to TRBJ2-7; D may be TRBD2 (5 bases). CDR3 size: 14 residues. Between the trimmed V and J ends, which lost 10 bases and 4 bases, there was a span of 20 bases. Germline CDR1 reads SEHNR; CDR2 reads FQNEAQ (reference sequence). The DNA of the CDR3 is TGTGCCATGCGTACTGAACAGCGGCCATACGAGCAGTACTTC. This translates into CAMRTEQRPYEQYF.

The chain combines TRBV28 with TRBJ2-1; D ambiguous. This CDR3 has 12 amino acids. CDR1 and CDR2 (germline): MDHEN, SYDVKM. The germline V and J ends were trimmed by 5 bases and 7 bases, with 9 bases remaining between them. The CDR3 DNA reads as TGTGCCAGCAGTCGACTTTGGAATGAGCAGTTCTTC. Translation: CASSRLWNEQFF.

The chain has TRBV28 and TRBJ2-1; 9 nucleotides agree with TRBD2. The CDR3 sequence is 15 residues long. With 2 bases clipped from V and 8 bases from J, the junction kept 7 bases outside the gene matches. From germline, CDR1 is MDHEN and CDR2 SYDVKM. CDR3 sequence (DNA): TGTGCCAGCAGTTTAACGCGGGAGGGCTCGTATGAGCAGTTCTTC. Translation gives CASSLTREGSYEQFF.

The CDR3 here is CASSWTRRDRGGETQYF. The CDR3, as DNA: TGTGCCAGCAGCTGGACCCGAAGGGACAGAGGAGGAGAGACCCAGTACTTC. The V gene is TRBV7-2, the J gene TRBJ2-5, with TRBD1 identical over 7 bases. CDR3 length equals 17 residues. J gave up 4 bases and V 4 bases, and 15 bases lay outside the gene matches. The germline gives CDR1 SGHTA, CDR2 FQGNSA.

V usage is TRBV19 and J usage is TRBJ2-7, with TRBD1 matching over 9 bases. Trimming cost V 3 bases and J 0 bases; bases outside gene matches: 0. Germline CDR1 is LNHDA and CDR2 is SQIVND (reference sequence). The CDR3 runs to 14 residues. The CDR3 coding sequence is TGTGCCAGTAGTATGGGACAGGGCTCCTACGAGCAGTACTTC. It translates to CASSMGQGSYEQYF.

V is TRBV21-1 and J is TRBJ1-2; TRBD1 was called by the table and not checked on the DNA. TRBV21-1 corresponds to a pseudogene. This CDR3 comprises 15 residues. The DNA of the CDR3 is TGTGCCAGCAGCGTCCCCGGGACAGCTCTTTATGGCTACACCTTC. Protein sequence: CASSVPGTALYGYTF.

This clonotype showed up just a few times. This sequence joins TRBV29-1 and TRBJ2-7; D gene uncertain. The germline CDR1 and CDR2 sequences are SQVTM and ANQGSEA. CDR3 size: 11 residues. V was pared by 1 base and J by 0 bases, with 1 base between. As DNA, the CDR3 is TGCAGCGTTGAAGCCTCCTACGAGCAGTACTTC. This gives the protein CSVEASYEQYF.

The V and J genes are TRBV5-1 and TRBJ2-2; D possibly corresponds to TRBD1 (5 bases). Germline V gene sequence: CDR1 SGHRS, CDR2 YFSETQ. V was cut by 4 bases and J by 0 bases, with 13 bases left in between. This CDR3 is built from 16 residues. CDR3 coding DNA: TGCGCCAGCAGCGTCGGAGACAGACCGAACACCGGGGAGCTGTTTTTT. Its translation: CASSVGDRPNTGELFF. The variable domain in full, completed from reference TRBV5-1 and TRBJ2-2, reads KAGVTQTPRYLIKTRGQQVTLSCSPISGHRSVSWYQQTPGQGLQFLFEYFSETQRNKGNFPGRFSGRQFSNSRSEMNVSTLELGDSALYLCASSVGDRPNTGELFFGEGSRLTVL.